This TCR beta chain was sequenced during a study of blood T cell repertoires in COVID-19. About the research overall: Sites in the United States, Italy and Spain provided acute and convalescent COVID-19 samples. PBMCs, B-cell-depleted T cells, or T cells were the source of the cDNA or gDNA that made up the material.

The CDR3 extends over 12 amino acids. The V gene's germline CDR1 is GTSNPN and CDR2 SVGIG (reference sequence). Between the trimmed V and J ends, which lost 2 bases and 8 bases, there was a span of 12 bases. In the study's own analysis: Quantification of nucleated cells was approximated via reference gene primer amplification. Clones were sequenced by immunoSEQ multiplex PCR, and TCRdb holds only the in-frame ones, with some missing. V and J calls and clone size are copied from that table; D and trimming were computed from the DNA. This sample yields about 65,000 clones, of which 80% to 95% are seen a single time; about 3% belongs to the top ten.

This sequence was found in a man aged 65-85 years with active COVID-19. This chain joins TRBV30 and TRBJ1-2; D is perhaps TRBD1 (5 bases). Sequenced input: peripheral blood. In DNA form, the CDR3 reads TGTGCCTGGAGTACACGGGGGGAAGGCTACACCTTC. This encodes CAWSTRGEGYTF.